The TCR beta chain described here comes from a study of identical twins. A word on this clonotype: The junction differs from germline at one of its ends, possibly a read error.

TCRdb called the 5' RACE reads again in MiXCR, with one record for every CDR3 protein. The sample lists approximately 500,000 distinct CDR3 sequences, 24% occurring once. Germline V CDR1 and CDR2: SGHTA, FQGNSA. This CDR3 is 12 amino acids long. This same sample was also part of a study on T cells expressing NK-cell markers.

What was sequenced was CD4+ T cells sorted from blood. The source of this sequence is a woman aged 18-30 years in good health. V is TRBV7-2 and J is TRBJ2-1, with a possible D match to TRBD2 (5 bases). CDR3 loop: CASSLIRERLLF. CDR3 DNA: TGTGCCAGCAGCTTAATACGGGAAAGGCTTCTCTTC.